This paragraph reports one TCR beta chain. Its specificity is unknown. V lost 4 bases and J lost 3, with 6 bases in between. This CDR3 has 13 amino acids. CDR1 LNHDA and CDR2 SQIVND come from the germline V gene (reference sequence). This record comes from a study of T cell responses to AZD1222 COVID-19 vaccine. For the study at large: Analysis merged second doses at about 4 or about 12 weeks.

Regarding the study as a whole: Spike as a whole was targeted by vaccine-associated CD4 TCRs, dominant at 160-218 and 743-854. The breadth and depth of Spike-specific TCRs increased once two AZD1222 doses had been given. Donors were mostly white British, more females; clonal diversity possibly underestimated.

Method: immunoSEQ multiplex PCR; TCRdb's copy keeps in-frame clones and lacks some. The data show 80,000 or so clones, with roughly 87% seen just once and about 1.4% held by the top ten. The chain has TRBV19 and TRBJ1-4; D not certain. Source: peripheral blood, taken on day 0 of AZD1222 vaccination. The sequence derives from an adult in good health. The CDR3 nucleotides read TGTGCCAGTAGTAACGGGGCTAATGAAAAACTGTTTTTT. Protein sequence: CASSNGANEKLFF. The full variable domain, rest sourced from reference TRBV19 and TRBJ1-4, is DGGITQSPKYLFRKEGQNVTLSCEQNLNHDAMYWYRQDPGQGLRLIYYSQIVNDFQKGDIAEGYSVSREKKESFPLTVTSAQKNPTAFYLCASSNGANEKLFFGSGTQLSVL.